A selection of T cell receptor beta chains follows, all from one sample in a study of OX40 agonist ivuxolimab in advanced cancers. Assay used: immunoSEQ multiplex PCR; TCRdb lists only in-frame clones, some missing. The sample carries around 60,000 clones, about 79% recorded once. The sample consisted of CD4+ or CD8+ T cells sorted from blood, taken in a trial of the OX40 agonist ivuxolimab. The receptors were sampled from an adult with an advanced solid tumor such as melanoma, head and neck, liver or kidney cancer. Both conserved end residues are part of each CDR3. D genes are given only for firm matches. The listing skips clone size in some rows; elsewhere it reads once, few, many or a size class.

size,J,V,D,CDR3,DNA
once,TRBJ1-6,TRBV28,NA,CASSPRASRVSPLHF,TGTGCCAGCAGTCCCAGGGCGAGTCGGGTTTCACCCCTCCACTTT
NA,TRBJ2-7,TRBV5-1,TRBD2,CASQPGLATYEQYF,TGCGCCAGCCAGCCGGGACTAGCGACCTACGAGCAGTACTTC
NA,TRBJ1-2,TRBV18,NA,CASSLRTDNYGYTF,TGTGCCAGCTCACTACGGACAGACAACTATGGCTACACCTTC
NA,TRBJ1-1,TRBV15,NA,CATSREAGDTEAFF,TGTGCCACCAGCAGAGAAGCGGGGGACACTGAAGCTTTCTTT
few,TRBJ1-5,TRBV15,NA,CATSRDPTDQPQHF,TGTGCCACCAGCAGAGATCCTACTGATCAGCCCCAGCATTTT
NA,TRBJ1-2,TRBV11-2,TRBD1,CASSSISGGRYGYTF,TGTGCCAGCAGCTCCATTTCAGGGGGCCGCTATGGCTACACCTTC
NA,TRBJ2-1,TRBV10-3,TRBD2,CAISELTSGGAGEQFF,TGTGCCATCAGTGAGCTAACTAGCGGGGGGGCAGGTGAGCAGTTCTTC
NA,TRBJ1-1,TRBV29-1,NA,CSVEDLGVGHGGGAFF,TGCAGCGTTGAAGATCTTGGTGTGGGACACGGTGGGGGAGCTTTCTTT
NA,TRBJ1-6,TRBV10-2,NA,CASGQWGSPLHF,TGCGCCAGTGGACAGTGGGGGTCACCCCTCCACTTT
once,TRBJ1-1,TRBV2,TRBD1,CASRGTGGRTEAFF,TGTGCCAGCAGGGGGACAGGGGGTCGGACTGAAGCTTTCTTT
once,TRBJ1-1,TRBV25-1,NA,CASSPIGGTGEEAFF,TGTGCCAGCTCCCCAATAGGGGGAACCGGTGAAGAAGCTTTCTTT
NA,TRBJ2-7,TRBV5-3,NA,CARSPLGGGSYEQYF,TGTGCCAGAAGCCCCCTAGGGGGGGGGTCCTACGAGCAGTACTTC
NA,TRBJ1-3,TRBV5-1,NA,CASSLIGVSGNTIYF,TGCGCCAGCAGCCTGATTGGAGTCTCTGGAAACACCATATATTTT
NA,TRBJ1-4,TRBV29-1,NA,CSVGNDSPFNEKLFF,TGCAGCGTTGGTAATGACAGTCCCTTTAATGAAAAACTGTTTTTT
NA,TRBJ2-2,TRBV6-6,TRBD2,CASSRTSGRGRELFF,TGTGCCAGCAGCCGGACTAGCGGGCGCGGCCGGGAGCTGTTTTTT
few,TRBJ1-3,TRBV5-1,NA,CASSLGTAGNTIYF,TGCGCCAGCAGCTTGGGGACAGCCGGAAACACCATATATTTT
NA,TRBJ1-1,TRBV5-4,TRBD1,CASSPDREWNTEAFF,TGTGCCAGCAGCCCCGACAGGGAATGGAACACTGAAGCTTTCTTT
NA,TRBJ1-4,TRBV5-6,NA,CASSRGGSGNEKLFF,TGTGCCAGCAGTAGAGGGGGGTCAGGTAATGAAAAACTGTTTTTT
once,TRBJ1-3,TRBV20-1,NA,CSGRDGNTIYF,TGCAGTGGCCGTGATGGGAACACCATATATTTT
NA,TRBJ1-2,TRBV6-5,NA,CASSRSGGGKGYTF,TGTGCCAGCAGTCGATCGGGGGGGGGAAAAGGCTACACCTTC
once,TRBJ2-5,TRBV7-3,TRBD2,CASSMGLAGGQETQYF,TGTGCCAGCAGCATGGGACTAGCGGGGGGCCAAGAGACCCAGTACTTC
NA,TRBJ2-2,TRBV27,NA,CASSKITSGQNTGELFF,TGTGCCAGCAGTAAGATAACATCGGGACAGAACACCGGGGAGCTGTTTTTT
NA,TRBJ2-7,TRBV11-2,TRBD1,CASSFRGQGTYEQYF,TGTGCCAGCAGCTTTAGGGGACAGGGCACCTACGAGCAGTACTTC
NA,TRBJ2-7,TRBV2,TRBD1,CASSEGQGANYEQYF,TGTGCCAGCAGTGAAGGACAGGGGGCGAACTACGAGCAGTACTTC
once,TRBJ2-2,TRBV5-1,NA,CASSETDNTGELFF,TGCGCCAGCAGCGAGACCGATAACACCGGGGAGCTGTTTTTT
NA,TRBJ2-5,TRBV6-5,NA,CASNSQHQETQYF,TGTGCCAGCAATTCACAGCACCAAGAGACCCAGTACTTC
NA,TRBJ2-7,TRBV7-8,NA,CASSPTNIKGGYEQYF,TGTGCCAGCAGCCCAACAAATATCAAGGGGGGCTACGAGCAGTACTTC
NA,TRBJ2-7,TRBV15,TRBD2,CATSRFSQRGTYEQYF,TGTGCCACCAGCAGATTTTCGCAGCGGGGGACCTACGAGCAGTACTTC
NA,TRBJ2-3,TRBV5-1,TRBD2,CASSLGPSLAGGLGDTQYF,TGCGCCAGCAGCTTGGGCCCTTCACTAGCGGGGGGCCTGGGAGACACGCAGTATTTT
NA,TRBJ1-1,TRBV11-2,NA,CASSLLLGGAFF,TGTGCCAGCAGCTTACTCCTAGGGGGGGCTTTCTTT
NA,TRBJ1-2,TRBV5-4,NA,CASRSQGNYGYTF,TGTGCCAGCAGATCTCAGGGTAACTATGGCTACACCTTC
NA,TRBJ2-1,TRBV6-5,TRBD1,CASTKSTRGLGEQFF,TGTGCCAGCACGAAATCCACCAGGGGGTTGGGTGAGCAGTTCTTC
NA,TRBJ2-7,TRBV7-2,NA,CASSMGDLVALAEQYF,TGTGCCAGCAGCATGGGTGATTTGGTCGCCCTCGCCGAGCAGTACTTC
NA,TRBJ2-7,TRBV7-8,NA,CASSLEPTGITNPYEQYF,TGTGCCAGCAGCCTTGAACCCACCGGGATAACCAACCCCTACGAGCAGTACTTC
NA,TRBJ2-7,TRBV13,NA,CASSSQRGGYEQYF,TGTGCCAGCAGCTCCCAAAGGGGGGGGTACGAGCAGTACTTC
few,TRBJ1-1,TRBV11-1,NA,CASSPLLGQNTEAFF,TGTGCCAGCAGCCCTCTTCTTGGGCAGAACACTGAAGCTTTCTTT
NA,TRBJ1-5,TRBV27,TRBD1,CASSPRDRQPQHF,TGTGCCAGCAGTCCCCGGGACAGGCAGCCCCAGCATTTT
NA,TRBJ1-2,TRBV10-3,NA,CAAQGRNYGYTF,TGTGCCGCACAGGGAAGGAACTATGGCTACACCTTC
few,TRBJ2-7,TRBV6-1,NA,CASSPHLSEQYF,TGTGCCAGCAGCCCCCACCTGAGCGAGCAGTACTTC
NA,TRBJ2-7,TRBV6-1,NA,CASKSYEQYF,TGTGCCAGCAAGTCCTACGAGCAGTACTTC
NA,TRBJ1-2,TRBV7-6,NA,CASAPGTNDKSYGYTF,TGTGCCAGCGCCCCGGGCACGAACGACAAATCCTATGGCTACACCTTC
NA,TRBJ2-1,TRBV6-6,TRBD2,CASSYSISGGLNEQFF,TGTGCCAGCAGTTACTCAATTAGCGGGGGGCTGAATGAGCAGTTCTTC
once,TRBJ2-3,TRBV19,TRBD1,CASSMDRGSDTQYF,TGTGCCAGTAGTATGGACAGGGGATCAGATACGCAGTATTTT
few,TRBJ2-5,TRBV6-6,NA,CASASVGETQYF,TGTGCCAGCGCCTCAGTGGGGGAGACCCAGTACTTC
once,TRBJ2-1,TRBV7-2,NA,CASSRGDYNEQFF,TGTGCCAGCAGTCGGGGCGACTATAATGAGCAGTTCTTC
few,TRBJ1-5,TRBV19,NA,CASDGGRRVGQPQHF,TGTGCCAGCGATGGGGGGCGCCGGGTGGGGCAGCCCCAGCATTTT
NA,TRBJ1-5,TRBV19,NA,CASSTGTVKSNQPQHF,TGTGCCAGTAGTACCGGGACGGTAAAGAGCAATCAGCCCCAGCATTTT
NA,TRBJ2-7,TRBV5-4,TRBD1,CASSFDRAVGEQYF,TGTGCCAGCAGCTTTGACAGGGCGGTCGGGGAGCAGTACTTC
NA,TRBJ1-4,TRBV2,NA,CASSEGVYNEKLFF,TGTGCCAGCAGTGAGGGCGTATATAATGAAAAACTGTTTTTT